Listed below are T cell receptor beta chains from one sample, sequenced in a study of OX40 agonist ivuxolimab in advanced cancers. The repertoire was sequenced with immunoSEQ multiplex PCR; TCRdb's copy has only in-frame clones and lacks some. This sample has about 60,000 clones; around 85% occur once, and the top ten carry 1%. The starting material was CD4+ or CD8+ T cells sorted from blood, obtained in a trial of the OX40 agonist ivuxolimab. The receptors derive from an adult with an advanced solid tumor such as melanoma, head and neck, liver or kidney cancer. Each CDR3 is given with its conserved first and last residue. D genes are given only for firm matches. Size is stated for part of the rows, as once, few or many counts, or as a class when the clone is expanded.

clone size	V gene	J gene	D gene	CDR3 DNA	CDR3 protein
-	TRBV15	TRBJ1-5	-	TGTGCCACCAGCAGCGGACATCTTAGCAATCAGCCCCAGCATTTT	CATSSGHLSNQPQHF
few	TRBV13	TRBJ1-6	TRBD1	TGTGCCAGCAGTCCGACAGGGGGCTCGAATAATTCACCCCTCCACTTT	CASSPTGGSNNSPLHF
few	TRBV11-2	TRBJ2-1	-	TGTGCCAGCAGCCTCAGGAGCTCCTACAATGAGCAGTTCTTC	CASSLRSSYNEQFF
few	TRBV25-1	TRBJ2-4	-	TGTGCCAGCAGCGAAGGGAGATCGGGAAAAGGGGGAGACATTCAGTACTTC	CASSEGRSGKGGDIQYF
-	TRBV5-4	TRBJ2-1	-	TGTGCCAGCAGCCGCGCGGGGAGCACCTACAATGAGCAGTTCTTC	CASSRAGSTYNEQFF
-	TRBV30	TRBJ2-3	-	TGTGCCTGGAGTGTATCCCGCAGCACAGATACGCAGTATTTT	CAWSVSRSTDTQYF
-	TRBV11-2	TRBJ2-3	-	TGTGCCAGCAGCTCCCAGGTGGATACGCAGTATTTT	CASSSQVDTQYF
-	TRBV9	TRBJ2-3	-	TGTGCCAGCAGCGCACATAGAGCCAGGGTTACAGATACGCAGTATTTT	CASSAHRARVTDTQYF
-	TRBV9	TRBJ2-6	-	TGTGCCAGCAGCGCCGACCCCAGGGCCGGGGCTGGGGCCAACGTCCTGACTTTC	CASSADPRAGAGANVLTF
-	TRBV6-1	TRBJ1-1	-	TGTGCCAGCAGTGATTCCGTAATACAGGGTACTGAAGCTTTCTTT	CASSDSVIQGTEAFF
-	TRBV15	TRBJ2-3	-	TGTGCCACCAGCAGGGGTCGTAATACGCAGTATTTT	CATSRGRNTQYF
-	TRBV29-1	TRBJ1-1	-	TGCAGCGTTTTGCGGGTGAACACTGAAGCTTTCTTT	CSVLRVNTEAFF
-	TRBV5-4	TRBJ2-6	-	TGTGCCAGCAGCTTGCCCAGGGGCTCTGGGGCCAACGTCCTGACTTTC	CASSLPRGSGANVLTF
-	TRBV6-1	TRBJ2-7	-	TGTGCCAGCAGTCCCCGGGACATTAGAGAGCAGTACTTC	CASSPRDIREQYF
-	TRBV28	TRBJ1-2	-	TGTGCCAGCAGTTCGCACCTTGGGGGAGGGGTCTATGGCTACACCTTC	CASSSHLGGGVYGYTF
-	TRBV18	TRBJ1-1	TRBD1	TGTGCCAGCTCACCACCGCCGGGCGGACAGGTCCCTATGAACACTGAAGCTTTCTTT	CASSPPPGGQVPMNTEAFF
-	TRBV7-9	TRBJ2-6	-	TGTGCCAGCAGCTTAGGGCTGGGAAACACTGGGGCCAACGTCCTGACTTTC	CASSLGLGNTGANVLTF
-	TRBV5-1	TRBJ1-5	-	TGCGCCAGCAGCTTGGAAGGGGGGCCCCAGCATTTT	CASSLEGGPQHF
-	TRBV6-1	TRBJ1-5	-	TGTGCCAGCAGTATTGACAGGACCGCCCAGCATTTT	CASSIDRTAQHF
-	TRBV5-1	TRBJ2-5	-	TGCGCCAGCAGCTTGGCGGGGTCCCAAGAGACCCAGTACTTC	CASSLAGSQETQYF
-	TRBV19	TRBJ2-3	TRBD1	TGTGCCAGTAAACGGGGACAGGGAGCCACAGATACGCAGTATTTT	CASKRGQGATDTQYF
-	TRBV5-4	TRBJ2-7	-	TGTGCCAGCAGCTTCCAGGGTTACGAGCAGTACTTC	CASSFQGYEQYF
-	TRBV30	TRBJ1-1	-	TGTGCCTGGAGTTACCCATGGGACCGCGGCCCTTCCACTGAAGCTTTCTTT	CAWSYPWDRGPSTEAFF
-	TRBV5-1	TRBJ1-2	-	TGCGCCAGCAGCTTGTACCCGGGGACTGATGGCTACACCTTC	CASSLYPGTDGYTF